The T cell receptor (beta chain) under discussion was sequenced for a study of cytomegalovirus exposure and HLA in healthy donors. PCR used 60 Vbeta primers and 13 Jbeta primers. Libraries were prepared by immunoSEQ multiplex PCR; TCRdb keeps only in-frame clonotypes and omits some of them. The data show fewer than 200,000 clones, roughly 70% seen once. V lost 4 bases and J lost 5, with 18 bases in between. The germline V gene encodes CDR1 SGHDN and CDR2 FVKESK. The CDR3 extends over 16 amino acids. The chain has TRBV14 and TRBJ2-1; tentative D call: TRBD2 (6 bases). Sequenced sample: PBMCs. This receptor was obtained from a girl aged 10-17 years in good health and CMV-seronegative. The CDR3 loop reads CASSLSGGVKDNEQFF. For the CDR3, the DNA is TGTGCCAGCAGCCTGTCCGGGGGAGTTAAGGACAATGAGCAGTTCTTC.